The following is a T cell receptor beta chain sequence with its context. This receptor's antigen is unknown. The data were obtained in a study of cytomegalovirus exposure and HLA in healthy donors (dated by TCRdb to about 2017). General notes on the study: An earlier analysis of 587 of the donors reported 250 to 350 Gb of sequence data and more than 90 million unique TCR beta sequences from about 180 million T cells. An early release that covered about 600 HLA-typed donors contained approximately 300 gigabases of sequencing data and 70 million to 100 million unique TCR sequences. Among the roughly 380 genotyped donors, approximately 77% belonged to the genetic ancestry cluster associated with self-reported Caucasian donors. The study aimed to test whether signatures of past pathogen exposure could be identified by cataloging public T cell receptors. The T cell repertoires of some 670 subjects were profiled by immunosequencing and related to cytomegalovirus serostatus. Besides the first cohort of about 730 subjects, a separate validation cohort made up of 95 to 150 different subjects was used. The study combined high-throughput TCR immunosequencing, statistical association of individual TCRs with disease status, and machine learning to predict cytomegalovirus infection status. In a later analysis, previously published TCR beta repertoires from hundreds of donors were re-analyzed and high-resolution HLA genotyping was added so that TCR occurrence patterns could be studied. In the later analysis, no new phenotypic data were used to find candidate immune exposures; instead, reliance was placed on TCR beta sequences and their occurrence across donors. In an earlier analysis of roughly 580 of the donors, high-throughput TCR beta sequencing was used to judge whether each TCR beta V gene segment behaved as functional or pseudogenic. Donor age, sex, ethnicity and CMV serostatus were compiled alongside the repertoire data. A later genetic analysis used genome-wide SNP genotypes for 398 of the 666 donors, treating that subset as a discovery cohort. All discovery cohort repertoires had been generated on a single sequencing platform. Both class I and class II loci were covered by HLA typing, at four-digit resolution. The number of donors typed differed by locus, with roughly 629-640 for A, B, C, DRB1 and DQB1, 522 for DQA1, about 610 for DPA1, and around 430 for DPB1. Because of strong linkage in the cohort, roughly 5 DR-DQ haplotypes were treated as single units for association and clustering. Among 398 genotyped donors of the cohort, an average of about 240,000 unique TCR beta nucleotide sequences were sequenced per donor, approximately 20% of them non-productive.

Overall study results and their limits: CMV serostatus was the only immune exposure information available for the cohort. In an earlier analysis of 500 to 650 of the donors, most TCR beta V segments appeared in productive rearrangements about 87% or about 30% of the time, broadly matching IMGT annotations. Because some donors lacked HLA typing at each locus, the association tests relied only on the typed subset. An association between a missense DCLRE1C variant and V-gene and J-gene trimming of TCR beta chains was found in a later genetic analysis and replicated in an independent cohort. The study listed approximately 150 TCR beta chains as associated with cytomegalovirus. Roughly uniform sequencing depth across donors was assumed in presence/absence analyses, although this assumption may not hold. In this cohort, only TCR beta chains were sequenced, and detectable features were limited by the absence of alpha or paired-chain data. A further reported finding was that TCR beta sequences accurately predicted the HLA-A and HLA-B alleles for most subjects in the first cohort. In a later analysis, the rate of TCR association differed among HLA loci, with DRB1 alleles having the most associated TCRs and HLA-C alleles having the fewest. Assigning TCR associations to individual alleles was difficult when HLA alleles, especially DR and DQ, strongly co-occurred. According to a later analysis, parvovirus B19, influenza, CMV and Epstein-Barr virus appeared linked to several top co-occurrence clusters. Because the 87-base-pair reads could not distinguish some IMGT-functional V segments, including TRBV6-2 and TRBV6-3, those segments were excluded. Cytomegalovirus status was reported to be diagnosed by the classifier with high specificity and sensitivity in both the original and validation cohorts. The authors suggested that the approach could potentially be generalized to other disease states and immunological phenotypes. A group of highly shared sequence variants was considered likely to be a technical artifact of the sequencing pipeline. A later analysis associated 16,951 TCR beta sequences with specific HLA alleles at a false discovery rate of 0.05. In vitro tests confirmed that a few of the cytomegalovirus-associated TCR beta chains recognize cytomegalovirus antigens. Across donors, most TCR sequences were observed very rarely, whereas some public TCRs were present in many individuals. In a later analysis, most CMV-associated TCR beta chains were found to appear HLA-restricted, with HLA associations seemingly driven largely by CMV exposure. The earlier analysis of fewer than 750 of the donors excluded 15 to 20 rarely observed V segments, including chromosome 9 orphons, because counts were too low. In a later analysis, HLA-associated TCR beta chains were found to be more clonally expanded and to have lower generation probabilities than equally common non-associated chains. A later genetic analysis reported fewer N-insertions in productive TCRs among donors in an Asian-associated ancestry cluster than the 666-donor mean. Correlated functional status among segregating V segments might reflect linkage disequilibrium, but an unknown experimental factor could not be ruled out.

Reading the germline V gene (reference sequence) gives CDR1 GTSNPN and CDR2 SVGIG. Spanning cysteine to phenylalanine, the CDR3 consists of 18 amino acids. The DNA shown is the 54-base CDR3, in frame from base 1. The germline ends are 20 bases apart after V is trimmed by 1 base and J by 2 bases. The cohort comprised some 700 healthy bone marrow donors. All cohort members were sampled while nominally healthy, although unrecorded immune exposures were likely present. The donor was CMV seronegative and belonged to the group of 352 seronegative cohort members. A peripheral blood sample was provided by each donor, and peripheral blood mononuclear cells were used for TCR beta sequencing. The Qiagen DNeasy Blood Extraction Kit was used to extract genomic DNA from the blood cell samples. Library generation was performed with the immunoSEQ multiplex PCR assay. The multiplex PCR relied on a mix of 60 forward primers for TCR Vbeta segments and 13 reverse primers for TCR Jbeta segments. The CDR3 region of rearranged TCR beta genes was amplified from genomic DNA by a multiplex PCR assay. On the Illumina HiSeq System, the amplified TCR beta libraries were sequenced as 87-base-pair reads. As for the original processing: In a later analysis, 77 million or so unique TCR beta chains were counted across the 500 to 850 repertoires, and about 10 million of these chains were shared by at least two donors. Raw reads were error-corrected and collapsed into unique sequences by a nearest-neighbor algorithm in which closely related sequences were merged to remove PCR and sequencing errors. To assign V, D and J gene segments, CDR3 sequences were aligned to IMGT reference sequences. For a sequence to be retained, a match of at least six nucleotides was required to both a V gene segment and a J gene segment. Rearrangements were called productive when the CDR3 lacked stop codons and stayed in frame with V and J; all others were non-productive. Following IMGT convention, CDR3 was defined as the stretch from the second conserved V-encoded cysteine to the conserved J-encoded phenylalanine. The earlier analysis of about 530 of the donors excluded any sequence lacking an unambiguous match to a single V gene segment. An earlier analysis of 587 of the donors classified V segments as functional when productive rearrangements were above 56.7% and as segregating when the standard deviation between donors was above 5%. A statistical classification framework was developed to diagnose cytomegalovirus status using the catalog of TCR beta chain sequences. In a later analysis, TCR nucleotide sequences were compared against IMGT/GENE-DB human TR gene sequences so that V and J genes could be assigned. A later analysis assigned CDR3 sequences and most-parsimonious VDJ recombination scenarios with the TCRdist pipeline. In a later analysis, each TCR beta chain was defined by its CDR3 amino acid sequence together with its V-gene family, and reads without a unique V-gene family were excluded. As a way to deal with suspected cross-contamination and a sequencing artifact, a later analysis dropped nearly 600 nucleotide sequences that were highly shared and had low generation probability. A later analysis calculated a clonal expansion index for each public chain from normalized within-repertoire ranks of inferred template counts. In a later analysis, generation probabilities were computed with a VDJ recombination model fitted to out-of-frame rearrangements, and the resulting probabilities were checked against IGoR. A later analysis scored TCR-TCR, TCR-HLA and TCR-CMV co-occurrence with hypergeometric tests, applying a repertoire-size bias correction to TCR pairs. To estimate false discovery rates, a later analysis permuted the HLA or CMV assignments 20 times. In a later analysis, co-occurring TCRs were grouped with DBSCAN, and TCRdist sequence similarity was added when clustering was performed within HLA-allele-positive subsets. Repertoires with fewer than 30,000 or more than 120,000 public chains were left out of co-occurrence clustering, as were four to six repertoires with anomalous nucleotide sharing. Here the immuneACCESS table is served through TCRdb, limited to in-frame sequences with V and J called. Missing clones are a known gap in these copies; in checked studies unresolved V genes cover under half, and the rest lacks a known reason. The V and J calls and clone size are taken from that table; D and trimming were inferred from the DNA. This sample's table has entries for 45,000 or so clones. The ten top clones hold about a sixth of the sample.

Sequenced sample: PBMCs. The chain joins TRBV30 to TRBJ1-4, and possibly TRBD1, on 5 matching bases. The clonotype was recovered from a male donor in good health and CMV-seronegative. At the DNA level, the sequence is TGTGCCTGGAGTGGGGTGTCAGGGCTTTCACTTACTAATGAAAAACTGTTTTTT. This gives the protein CAWSGVSGLSLTNEKLFF.